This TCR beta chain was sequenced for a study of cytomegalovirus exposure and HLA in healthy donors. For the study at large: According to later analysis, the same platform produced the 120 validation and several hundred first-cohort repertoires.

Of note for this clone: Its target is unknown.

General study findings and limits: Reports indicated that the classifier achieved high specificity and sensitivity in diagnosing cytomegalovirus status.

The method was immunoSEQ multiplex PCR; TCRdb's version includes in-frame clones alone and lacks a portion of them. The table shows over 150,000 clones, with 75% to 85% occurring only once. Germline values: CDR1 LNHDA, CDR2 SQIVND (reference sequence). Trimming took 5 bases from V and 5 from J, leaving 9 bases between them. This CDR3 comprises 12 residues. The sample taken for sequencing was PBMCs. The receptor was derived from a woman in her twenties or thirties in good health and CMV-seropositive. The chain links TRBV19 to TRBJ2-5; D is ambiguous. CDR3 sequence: CASSGPGETQYF. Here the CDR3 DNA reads TGTGCCAGTAGTGGCCCCGGGGAGACCCAGTACTTC.